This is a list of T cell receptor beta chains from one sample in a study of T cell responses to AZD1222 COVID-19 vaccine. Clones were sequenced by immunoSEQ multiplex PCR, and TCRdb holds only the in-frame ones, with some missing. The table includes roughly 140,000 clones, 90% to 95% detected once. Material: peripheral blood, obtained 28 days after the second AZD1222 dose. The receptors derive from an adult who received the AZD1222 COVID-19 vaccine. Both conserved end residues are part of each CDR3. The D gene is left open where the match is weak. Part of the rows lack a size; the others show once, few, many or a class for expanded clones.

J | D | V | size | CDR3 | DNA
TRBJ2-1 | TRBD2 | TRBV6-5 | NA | CASSRSGDYNEQFF | TGTGCCAGCAGTCGGAGCGGGGACTACAATGAGCAGTTCTTC
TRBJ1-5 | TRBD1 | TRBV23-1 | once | CASSQSQGEMDQPQHF | TGCGCCAGCAGTCAATCCCAGGGGGAAATGGATCAGCCCCAGCATTTT
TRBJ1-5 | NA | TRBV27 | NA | CASSLSRNQPQHF | TGTGCCAGCAGTTTATCAAGAAATCAGCCCCAGCATTTT
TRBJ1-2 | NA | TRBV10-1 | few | CASRLYGYTF | TGCGCCAGCCGCCTCTATGGCTACACCTTC
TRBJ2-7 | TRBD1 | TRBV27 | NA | CASSRRGPQSYEQYF | TGTGCCAGCAGCCGCAGGGGGCCCCAATCCTACGAGCAGTACTTC
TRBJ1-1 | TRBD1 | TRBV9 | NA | CASREGQMNTEAFF | TGTGCCAGCAGGGAGGGACAGATGAACACTGAAGCTTTCTTT
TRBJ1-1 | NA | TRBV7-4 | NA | CASTGSGSMNTEAFF | TGTGCCAGCACCGGGTCGGGTTCTATGAACACTGAAGCTTTCTTT
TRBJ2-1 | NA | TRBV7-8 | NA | CASRYHPNAANEQFF | TGTGCCAGCAGATATCACCCGAACGCTGCCAATGAGCAGTTCTTC
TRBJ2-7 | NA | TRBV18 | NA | CASSPVPGNEQYF | TGTGCCAGCTCCCCGGTTCCAGGGAACGAGCAGTACTTC
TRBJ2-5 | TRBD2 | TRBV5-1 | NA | CASSPDAGVGSKETQYF | TGCGCCAGCAGCCCGGACGCGGGAGTGGGGTCGAAAGAGACCCAGTACTTC
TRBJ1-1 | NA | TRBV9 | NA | CASSPPRVTEAFF | TGTGCCAGCAGCCCCCCCCGGGTCACTGAAGCTTTCTTT
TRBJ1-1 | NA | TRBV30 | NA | CAWSVLGGPLGTEAFF | TGTGCCTGGAGTGTCCTCGGGGGCCCCTTAGGTACTGAAGCTTTCTTT
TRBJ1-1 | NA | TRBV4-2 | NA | CASSQDPGDTWGTTEAFF | TGTGCCAGCAGCCAAGATCCGGGGGACACTTGGGGGACCACTGAAGCTTTCTTT
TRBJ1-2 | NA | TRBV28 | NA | CASSLSVGYTF | TGTGCCAGCAGTTTATCGGTTGGCTACACCTTC
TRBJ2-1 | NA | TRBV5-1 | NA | CASSLGPAGNEQFF | TGCGCCAGCAGCTTGGGTCCCGCGGGCAATGAGCAGTTCTTC
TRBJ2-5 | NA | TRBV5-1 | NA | CASSLASTGQETQYF | TGCGCCAGCAGCTTGGCCTCGACTGGCCAAGAGACCCAGTACTTC
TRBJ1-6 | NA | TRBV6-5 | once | CASRPPGTHNSPLHF | TGTGCCAGCAGACCTCCCGGGACACATAATTCACCCCTCCACTTT
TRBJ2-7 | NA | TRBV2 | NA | CASSEAAGWNEQYF | TGTGCCAGCAGTGAAGCGGCGGGTTGGAACGAGCAGTACTTC
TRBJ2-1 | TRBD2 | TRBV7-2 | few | CASSPRLAGASSYNEQFF | TGTGCCAGCAGCCCAAGACTAGCGGGGGCTAGCTCCTACAATGAGCAGTTCTTC
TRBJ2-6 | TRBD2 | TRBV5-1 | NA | CASSLKTKAGAGANVLTF | TGCGCCAGCAGCTTGAAGACGAAAGCGGGAGCTGGGGCCAACGTCCTGACTTTC
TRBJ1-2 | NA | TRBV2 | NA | CASSLGGYYGYTF | TGTGCCAGCAGCCTTGGGGGGTACTATGGCTACACCTTC
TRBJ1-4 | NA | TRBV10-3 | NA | CAISADSSGEKLFF | TGTGCCATCAGTGCAGACTCCTCGGGGGAAAAACTGTTTTTT
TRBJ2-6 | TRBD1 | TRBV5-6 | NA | CASRGTGGLPGANVLTF | TGTGCCAGCCGGGGGACAGGGGGCTTGCCTGGGGCCAACGTCCTGACTTTC
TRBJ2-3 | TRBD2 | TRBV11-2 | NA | CASSSTRESSDTQYF | TGTGCCAGCAGCTCGACGCGGGAGAGTTCAGATACGCAGTATTTT
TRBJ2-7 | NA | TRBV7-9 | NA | CASSQLDGRYEQYF | TGTGCCAGCAGCCAGTTGGACGGGCGCTACGAGCAGTACTTC
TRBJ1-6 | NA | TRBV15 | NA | CATSPNTPSSYNSPLHF | TGTGCCACCAGCCCAAACACCCCCTCCTCCTATAATTCACCCCTCCACTTT
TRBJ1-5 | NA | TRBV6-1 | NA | CASSEELTEPSNQPQHF | TGTGCCAGCAGTGAAGAGTTGACAGAACCTAGCAATCAGCCCCAGCATTTT
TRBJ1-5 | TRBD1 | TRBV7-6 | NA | CASSLATGGNQPQHF | TGTGCCAGCAGCTTAGCGACAGGGGGGAATCAGCCCCAGCATTTT
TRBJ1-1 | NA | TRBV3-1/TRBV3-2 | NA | CASSGGVYTEAFF | TGTGCCAGCAGTGGGGGCGTCTACACTGAAGCTTTCTTT
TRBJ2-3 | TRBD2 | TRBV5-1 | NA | CASNVRGNTDTQYF | TGCGCCAGCAACGTGCGGGGGAACACAGATACGCAGTATTTT
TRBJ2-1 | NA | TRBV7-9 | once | CASSLILDEQFF | TGTGCCAGCAGCTTAATTCTCGATGAGCAGTTCTTC
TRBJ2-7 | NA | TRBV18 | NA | CASSPERQVYEQYF | TGTGCCAGCTCACCCGAACGACAGGTCTACGAGCAGTACTTC
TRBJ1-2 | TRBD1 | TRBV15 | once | CATSRVLQGASGYTF | TGTGCCACCAGCAGAGTGCTCCAGGGGGCAAGCGGCTACACCTTC
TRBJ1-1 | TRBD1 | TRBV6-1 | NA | CASILTGGTEAFF | TGTGCCAGCATTCTGACAGGGGGCACTGAAGCTTTCTTT
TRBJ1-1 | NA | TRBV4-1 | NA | CASSQGGVGNTEAFF | TGCGCCAGCAGCCAAGGGGGCGTTGGGAACACTGAAGCTTTCTTT
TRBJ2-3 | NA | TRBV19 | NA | CASSTVSLLTNTQYF | TGTGCCAGTAGTACGGTGTCCCTCCTGACAAATACGCAGTATTTT
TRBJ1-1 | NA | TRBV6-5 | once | CASSLGQQEAFF | TGTGCCAGCAGTTTGGGTCAGCAGGAAGCTTTCTTT
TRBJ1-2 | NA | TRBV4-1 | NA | CASSQERGDGYTF | TGCGCCAGCAGCCAAGAAAGGGGTGATGGCTACACCTTC